This T cell receptor beta chain was documented in a study of memory CD4+ T cells and cytomegalovirus serostatus. The CDR3 is 13 amino acids. V trimming: 7 bases; J trimming: 7 bases; junction bases outside the gene matches: 8. CDR1 is SNHLY, CDR2 FYNNEI, per germline. The sort gate was single viable CD3+CD4+CD8-CD45RO+ cells for memory CD4+ T cells. Sequenced by immunoSEQ multiplex PCR; TCRdb stores in-frame clones only, minus some. This sample has about 50,000 clones, with around 74% found just once. Source material: memory CD4+ T cells from blood. The V call is TRBV2, the J call TRBJ2-5; TRBD2 aligns across 8 bases. This TCR came from an adult in good health and CMV-seronegative. The CDR3 loop is CASTLSREGTQYF. The CDR3 DNA follows: TGTGCCAGCACCCTGAGCCGGGAGGGGACCCAGTACTTC.